The 18 T cell receptor beta chains below all came from one sample that was sequenced in a study of shared clonotypes between healthy human individuals. The protocol was immunoSEQ multiplex PCR, while the TCRdb copy is restricted to in-frame clones and leaves out a portion. This sample has hundreds of thousands of clones; roughly 80% occur once, and the top ten carry less than 15%. Sequenced input: PBMCs. These receptors all stem from a woman in her thirties or forties in good health. Some clones in this sample may be carry-over from other donors' samples.

This chain links TRBV7-8 with TRBJ2-1; 11 bases line up with TRBD2. The CDR3 extends over 17 amino acids. V lost 5 bases to trimming and J lost 1 base; unmatched junction nucleotides: 7. Germline V CDR1 and CDR2: SGHVS, FQNEAQ. As DNA, the CDR3 is TGTGCCAGCAGCCCAGCGAGACTAGCGGGATCCTACAATGAGCAGTTCTTC. Its translation: CASSPARLAGSYNEQFF.

This chain connects TRBV7-9 to TRBJ1-4; 8 bases are shared with TRBD1. The CDR3 is 15 residues long. Germline V gene data show CDR1 as SEHNR and CDR2 as FQNEAQ (reference sequence). The trim removed 1 base at V and 7 bases at J, leaving 5 bases unmatched. CDR3 sequence reads: CASSLGTGSAEKLFF. The CDR3 DNA reads TGTGCCAGCAGCTTAGGGACAGGGAGCGCTGAAAAACTGTTTTTT.

This chain links TRBV6-1 with TRBJ2-1; 7 bases align to TRBD2. CDR1 is MNHNS, CDR2 SASEGT, per germline. Trimming removed 4 bases from V and 9 bases from J; junction bases left unmatched: 3. The CDR3 runs to 12 residues. CDR3 sequence reads: CASSVTSFEQFF. The CDR3 nucleotides read TGTGCCAGCAGTGTGACTAGCTTTGAGCAGTTCTTC.

This chain joins TRBV7-7 and TRBJ2-3; 9 nucleotides align to TRBD2. CDR3 size: 15 residues. V lost 6 bases to trimming and J lost 3 bases; unmatched junction nucleotides: 7. Germline CDR1 and CDR2: SSHAT and FNYEAQ (reference sequence). The CDR3 loop is CASSPAGGPTDTQYF. The CDR3 DNA reads TGTGCCAGCAGTCCGGCGGGAGGGCCGACAGATACGCAGTATTTT.

The chain has TRBV28 and TRBJ1-2; a weak D match, TRBD1 (5 bases). The CDR3 has 14 amino acids. The germline V gene encodes CDR1 MDHEN and CDR2 SYDVKM. V lost 5 bases, J lost 7 bases, and 17 bases lay in between. CDR3 region: CASSPTGFRGGYTF. CDR3 bases: TGTGCCAGCAGTCCGACGGGATTTAGGGGTGGCTACACCTTC.

The chain uses TRBV18 and TRBJ1-2, with 7 nucleotides matching TRBD1. V trimming: 3 bases; J trimming: 7 bases; junction bases outside the gene matches: 17. Germline V lookup: CDR1 KGHSH, CDR2 LQKENI. The CDR3 runs 17 residues. The CDR3 reads CASSPPGSIRGQAGYTF. CDR3 DNA: TGTGCCAGCTCACCCCCTGGTTCAATAAGGGGGCAGGCTGGCTACACCTTC.

The rearrangement joins TRBV5-1 to TRBJ2-2, with 7 bases that match TRBD1. Germline V gene lookup returns CDR1 SGHRS and CDR2 YFSETQ. The CDR3 has 16 amino acids. The junction had 15 bases not matched to a gene; V was cut back by 4 bases and J by 9 bases. CDR3 protein: CASSPGQDGVRRELFF. In nucleotides, the CDR3 is TGCGCCAGCAGCCCAGGACAGGACGGCGTAAGAAGGGAGCTGTTTTTT.

The CDR3 DNA reads as TGTGCCAGCTCCCAGGAATCAGCTGACTATGGCTACACCTTC. Its translation: CASSQESADYGYTF. The chain recombines TRBV18 with TRBJ1-2; D uncertain. The ends were cut back, 6 bases at V and 3 bases at J, with 14 bases in the middle. Germline V gives CDR1 KGHSH, CDR2 LQKENI. The CDR3 consists of 14 residues.

V and J are TRBV11-3 and TRBJ1-3, with D unclear. V gave up 5 bases and J gave up 2 bases, with 10 bases separating them. The CDR3 has 14 amino acids. CDR1 is SGHNT and CDR2 is YENEEA in the germline V gene. The CDR3 protein is CASSGGFPGNTIYF. The CDR3 nucleotides read TGTGCCAGCAGCGGTGGATTCCCTGGAAACACCATATATTTT.

This clone was counted between two and nine times. The rearrangement links TRBV5-1 to TRBJ2-3; tentatively, D is TRBD2 (6 bases). The V end lost 0 bases, the J end lost 0 bases, and 11 bases lay between the germline ends. The germline CDR1 and CDR2 sequences are SGHRS and YFSETQ. CDR3 length: 16 residues. In DNA, the CDR3 is TGCGCCAGCAGCTTGGCCGGAGGGGCCAGCACAGATACGCAGTATTTT. This codes for CASSLAGGASTDTQYF. The full variable domain, with the rest looked up from reference TRBV5-1 and TRBJ2-3, is KAGVTQTPRYLIKTRGQQVTLSCSPISGHRSVSWYQQTPGQGLQFLFEYFSETQRNKGNFPGRFSGRQFSNSRSEMNVSTLELGDSALYLCASSLAGGASTDTQYFGPGTRLTVL.

The chain couples TRBV27 to TRBJ2-1; TRBD1 agrees at 9 bases. The CDR3 runs to 14 residues. Germline V gene sequence: CDR1 MNHEY, CDR2 SMNVEV (reference sequence). With 6 bases clipped from V and 7 bases from J, the junction kept 7 bases outside the gene matches. The CDR3 sequence: CASRPTGGWNEQFF. The CDR3 DNA sequence: TGTGCCAGCAGACCGACAGGGGGATGGAATGAGCAGTTCTTC.

V usage is TRBV29-1 and J usage is TRBJ2-7; TRBD2 aligns across 11 bases. V was clipped by 6 bases and J by 2 bases; unmatched bases: 3. Germline lookup yields CDR1 SQVTM and CDR2 ANQGSEA. The CDR3 consists of 13 residues. CDR3 amino acids: CSVLAGATYEQYF. CDR3 DNA: TGCAGCGTACTAGCGGGAGCTACCTACGAGCAGTACTTC.

The gene calls are TRBV9 and TRBJ2-5, with D possibly matching TRBD2 (7 bases). The CDR3 is 14 amino acids. Germline V lookup: CDR1 SGDLS, CDR2 YYNGEE. With 3 bases removed from V and 7 bases from J, the gap between germline ends came to 16 bases. CDR3 coding DNA: TGTGCCAGCAGCGATCCTAGGGGGGGCAGGACCCAGTACTTC. This sequence encodes CASSDPRGGRTQYF.

This chain links TRBV19 with TRBJ2-2, with 9 bases that match TRBD2. Germline trimming cut 5 bases from V and 7 bases from J; bases unmatched to any gene: 17. Germline V gives CDR1 LNHDA, CDR2 SQIVND (reference sequence). The CDR3 is made up of 18 amino acids. The CDR3 region is CASSLQIVSGRFSGELFF. The CDR3 DNA reads TGTGCCAGTAGTCTTCAAATCGTCAGCGGGAGGTTTAGCGGGGAGCTGTTTTTT.

This clone appeared a single time. V gene TRBV11-2 combines with J gene TRBJ1-2, with D possibly matching TRBD1 (5 bases). Germline assignment: CDR1 SGHAT and CDR2 FQNNGV. The CDR3 spans 13 residues. Trimming pared 6 bases from V and 5 bases from J, leaving 13 bases between. CDR3 residues: CASSGGNRYGYTF. DNA for the CDR3: TGTGCCAGCAGTGGGGGGAATCGGTATGGCTACACCTTC.

The V call is TRBV29-1, the J call TRBJ1-1; D unclear. This CDR3 has 15 amino acids. Trimming left V 6 bases short and J 5 bases short, with 22 bases between. Per germline, CDR1 SQVTM and CDR2 ANQGSEA. The DNA for the CDR3 is TGCAGCGTCTTGGTGGGGATTGGGTTGGGAACTGAAGCTTTCTTT. Its translation is CSVLVGIGLGTEAFF.

This sequence joins TRBV5-4 and TRBJ1-2; D might be TRBD1 (5 bases). The germline gives CDR1 SGHNT, CDR2 YYREEE (reference sequence). The CDR3 covers 14 residues. V lost 4 bases and J 8 bases, leaving 18 bases between the germline ends. CDR3 bases: TGTGCCAGCAGCCCTGACGGGGCCGGCGGAGGCTACACCTTC. This sequence encodes CASSPDGAGGGYTF.

V is TRBV28 and J is TRBJ1-1; possible D gene TRBD1, 5 bases. Trimming pared 5 bases from V and 5 bases from J, leaving 15 bases between. Germline V gene sequence: CDR1 MDHEN, CDR2 SYDVKM. CDR3 length: 14 residues. The CDR3 DNA reads TGTGCCAGCAGTCCCGGGGGGGTAGAAACTGAAGCTTTCTTT. The encoded protein is CASSPGGVETEAFF.